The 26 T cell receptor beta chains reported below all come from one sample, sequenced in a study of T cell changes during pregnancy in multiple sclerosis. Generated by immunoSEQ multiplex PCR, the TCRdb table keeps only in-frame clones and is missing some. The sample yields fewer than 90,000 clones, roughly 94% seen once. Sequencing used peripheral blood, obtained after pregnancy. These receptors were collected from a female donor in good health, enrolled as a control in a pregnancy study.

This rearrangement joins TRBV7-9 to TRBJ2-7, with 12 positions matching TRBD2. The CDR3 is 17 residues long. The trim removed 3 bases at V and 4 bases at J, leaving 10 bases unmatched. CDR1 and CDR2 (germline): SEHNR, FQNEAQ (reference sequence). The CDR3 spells CASSFKLTSGSVYEQYF. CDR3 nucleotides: TGTGCCAGCAGCTTCAAATTGACTAGCGGGAGCGTATACGAGCAGTACTTC.

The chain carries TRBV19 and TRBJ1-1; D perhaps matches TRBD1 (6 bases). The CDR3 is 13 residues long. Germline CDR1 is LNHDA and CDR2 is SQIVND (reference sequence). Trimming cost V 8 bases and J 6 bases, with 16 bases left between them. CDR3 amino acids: CASSPGGGPEAFF. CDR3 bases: TGTGCCAGTTCGCCGGGGGGCGGCCCTGAAGCTTTCTTT.

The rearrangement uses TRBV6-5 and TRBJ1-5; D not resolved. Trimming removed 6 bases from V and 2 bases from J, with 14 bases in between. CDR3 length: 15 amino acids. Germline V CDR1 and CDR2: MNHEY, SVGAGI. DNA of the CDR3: TGTGCCAGCAGCCCGGGGTCGCGTGGCAATCAGCCCCAGCATTTT. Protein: CASSPGSRGNQPQHF.

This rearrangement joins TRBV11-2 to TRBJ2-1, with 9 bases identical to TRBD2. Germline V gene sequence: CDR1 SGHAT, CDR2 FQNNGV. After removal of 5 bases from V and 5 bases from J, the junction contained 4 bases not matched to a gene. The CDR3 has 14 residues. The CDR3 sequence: CASSQTSGDNEQFF. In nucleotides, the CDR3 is TGTGCCAGCAGCCAGACTAGCGGAGACAATGAGCAGTTCTTC.

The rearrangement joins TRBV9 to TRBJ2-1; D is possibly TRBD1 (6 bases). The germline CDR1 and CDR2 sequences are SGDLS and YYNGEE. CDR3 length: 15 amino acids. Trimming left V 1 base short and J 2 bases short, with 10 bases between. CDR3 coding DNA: TGTGCCAGCAGCGTAAGTGGGGGCCCCTACAATGAGCAGTTCTTC. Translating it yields CASSVSGGPYNEQFF.

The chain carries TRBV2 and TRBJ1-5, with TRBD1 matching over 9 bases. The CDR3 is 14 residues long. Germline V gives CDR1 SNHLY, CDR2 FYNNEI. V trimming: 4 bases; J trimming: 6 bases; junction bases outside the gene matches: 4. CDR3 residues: CASSVGQGSQPQHF. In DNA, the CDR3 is TGTGCCAGCAGTGTGGGACAGGGAAGTCAGCCCCAGCATTTT.

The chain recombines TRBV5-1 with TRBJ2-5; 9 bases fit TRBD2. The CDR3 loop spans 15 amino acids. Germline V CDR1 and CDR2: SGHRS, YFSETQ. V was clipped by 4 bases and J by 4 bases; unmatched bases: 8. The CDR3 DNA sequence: TGCGCCAGCAGCACCAGTAAAGCGGGGGGAGAGACCCAGTACTTC. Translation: CASSTSKAGGETQYF.

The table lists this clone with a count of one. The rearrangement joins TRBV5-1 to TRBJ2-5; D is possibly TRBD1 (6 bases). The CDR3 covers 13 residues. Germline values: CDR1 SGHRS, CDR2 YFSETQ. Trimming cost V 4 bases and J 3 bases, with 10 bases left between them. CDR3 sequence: CASSPDRKETQYF. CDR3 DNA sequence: TGCGCCAGCAGCCCGGACAGAAAAGAGACCCAGTACTTC.

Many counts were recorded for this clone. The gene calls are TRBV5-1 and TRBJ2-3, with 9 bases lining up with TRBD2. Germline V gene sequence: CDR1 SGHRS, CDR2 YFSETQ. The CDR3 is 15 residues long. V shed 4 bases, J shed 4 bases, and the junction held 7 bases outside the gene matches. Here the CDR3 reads CASSPGLALSDTQYF. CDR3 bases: TGCGCCAGCAGCCCGGGACTAGCCTTATCAGATACGCAGTATTTT.

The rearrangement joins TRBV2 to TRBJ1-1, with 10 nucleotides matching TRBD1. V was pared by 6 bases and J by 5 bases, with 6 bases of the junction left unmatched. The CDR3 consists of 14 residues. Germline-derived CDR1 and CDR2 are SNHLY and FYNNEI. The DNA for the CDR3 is TGTGCCAGCAGCCTTGGACAGGGGGGTACTGAAGCTTTCTTT. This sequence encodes CASSLGQGGTEAFF. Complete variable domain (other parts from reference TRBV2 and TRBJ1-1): EPEVTQTPSHQVTQMGQEVILRCVPISNHLYFYWYRQILGQKVEFLVSFYNNEISEKSEIFDDQFSVERPDGSNFTLKIRSTKLEDSAMYFCASSLGQGGTEAFFGQGTRLTVV.

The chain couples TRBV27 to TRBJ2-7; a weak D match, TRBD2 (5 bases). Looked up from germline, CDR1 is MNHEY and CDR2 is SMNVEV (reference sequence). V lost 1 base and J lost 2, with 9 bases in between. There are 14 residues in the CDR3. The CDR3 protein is CASSLYLGTYEQYF. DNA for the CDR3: TGTGCCAGCAGTTTATACCTCGGGACCTACGAGCAGTACTTC.

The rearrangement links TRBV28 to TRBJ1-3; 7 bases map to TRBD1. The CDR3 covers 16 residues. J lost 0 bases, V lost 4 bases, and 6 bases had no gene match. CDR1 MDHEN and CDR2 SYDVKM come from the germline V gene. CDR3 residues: CASSSSGQISGNTIYF. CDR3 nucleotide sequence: TGTGCCAGCAGTTCGTCGGGACAGATCTCTGGAAACACCATATATTTT.

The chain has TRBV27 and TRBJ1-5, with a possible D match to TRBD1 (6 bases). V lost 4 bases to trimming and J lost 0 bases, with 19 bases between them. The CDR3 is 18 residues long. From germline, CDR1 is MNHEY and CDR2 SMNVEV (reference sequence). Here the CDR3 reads CASSSGGAAYYSNQPQHF. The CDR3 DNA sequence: TGTGCCAGCAGTTCGGGGGGGGCAGCCTATTATAGCAATCAGCCCCAGCATTTT.

CDR3 DNA: TGTGCCAGCAGCCCAGCGGGAGCTGCAGAGACCCAGTACTTC. This translates into CASSPAGAAETQYF. The chain recombines TRBV27 with TRBJ2-5; 8 bases align to TRBD2. Germline V gene lookup returns CDR1 MNHEY and CDR2 SMNVEV (reference sequence). This CDR3 comprises 14 residues. The trim removed 6 bases at V and 4 bases at J, leaving 7 bases unmatched.

DNA for the CDR3: TGTGCCAGTAGTTTACGTATAACTGACAGGGTTGGCTACAATGAGCAGTTCTTC. Translation: CASSLRITDRVGYNEQFF. V usage is TRBV19 and J usage is TRBJ2-1; 7 nucleotides match TRBD1. The CDR3 spans 18 residues. The trim removed 5 bases at V and 3 bases at J, leaving 16 bases unmatched. From germline, CDR1 is LNHDA and CDR2 SQIVND (reference sequence).

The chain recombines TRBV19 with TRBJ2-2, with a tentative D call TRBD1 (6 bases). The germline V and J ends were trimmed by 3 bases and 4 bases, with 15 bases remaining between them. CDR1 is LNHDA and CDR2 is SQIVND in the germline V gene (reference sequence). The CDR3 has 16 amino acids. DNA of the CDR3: TGTGCCAGTAGTATTTCATTAGGGACAAGCACCGGGGAGCTGTTTTTT. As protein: CASSISLGTSTGELFF.

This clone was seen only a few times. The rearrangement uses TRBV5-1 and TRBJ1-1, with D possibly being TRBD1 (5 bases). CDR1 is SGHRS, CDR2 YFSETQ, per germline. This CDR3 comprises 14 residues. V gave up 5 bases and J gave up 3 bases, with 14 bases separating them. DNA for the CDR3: TGCGCCAGCAGTTCGCAGGGAGGAGACACTGAAGCTTTCTTT. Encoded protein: CASSSQGGDTEAFF. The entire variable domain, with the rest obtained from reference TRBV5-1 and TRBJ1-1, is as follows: KAGVTQTPRYLIKTRGQQVTLSCSPISGHRSVSWYQQTPGQGLQFLFEYFSETQRNKGNFPGRFSGRQFSNSRSEMNVSTLELGDSALYLCASSSQGGDTEAFFGQGTRLTVV.

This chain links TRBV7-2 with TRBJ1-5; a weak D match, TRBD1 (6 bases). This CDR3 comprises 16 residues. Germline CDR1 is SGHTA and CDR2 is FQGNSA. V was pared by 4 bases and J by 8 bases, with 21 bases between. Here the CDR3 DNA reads TGTGCCAGCAGCTCCCAGCTCGGGGGGCTTGTTGAGCCCCAGCATTTT. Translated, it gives CASSSQLGGLVEPQHF.

The CDR3, as DNA: TGTGCCAGCAGCTCTTATAGCGGAACCTACGAGCAGTACTTC. Protein sequence: CASSSYSGTYEQYF. The V call is TRBV7-2, the J call TRBJ2-7; D is perhaps TRBD2 (6 bases). CDR1 and CDR2 from the germline V gene are SGHTA and FQGNSA. This CDR3 comprises 14 residues. The germline V and J ends were trimmed by 4 bases and 2 bases, with 12 bases remaining between them.

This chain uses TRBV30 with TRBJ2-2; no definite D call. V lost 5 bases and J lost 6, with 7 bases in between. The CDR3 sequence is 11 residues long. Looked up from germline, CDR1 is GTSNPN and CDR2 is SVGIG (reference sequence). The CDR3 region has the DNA TGTGCCTGGGCCCAGTCCGGGGAGCTGTTTTTT. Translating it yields CAWAQSGELFF.

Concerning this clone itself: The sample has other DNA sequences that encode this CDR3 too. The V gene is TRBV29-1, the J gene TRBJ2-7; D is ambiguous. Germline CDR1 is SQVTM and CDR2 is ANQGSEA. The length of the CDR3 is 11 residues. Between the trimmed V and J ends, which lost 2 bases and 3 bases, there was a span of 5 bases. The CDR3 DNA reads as TGCAGCGTTGAACTAGACTACGAGCAGTACTTC. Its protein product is CSVELDYEQYF.

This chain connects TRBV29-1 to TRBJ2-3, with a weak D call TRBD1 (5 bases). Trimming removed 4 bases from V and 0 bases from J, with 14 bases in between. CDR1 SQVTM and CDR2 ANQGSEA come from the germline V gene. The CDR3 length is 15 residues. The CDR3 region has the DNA TGCAGCGTTGCCGCTACAGGCGGCAGCACAGATACGCAGTATTTT. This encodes CSVAATGGSTDTQYF.

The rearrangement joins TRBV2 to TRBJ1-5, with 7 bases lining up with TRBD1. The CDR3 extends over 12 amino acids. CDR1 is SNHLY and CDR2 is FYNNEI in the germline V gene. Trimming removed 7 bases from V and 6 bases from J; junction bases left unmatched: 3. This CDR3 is CASKQGVQPQHF. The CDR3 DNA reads TGTGCCAGCAAGCAGGGGGTTCAGCCCCAGCATTTT.

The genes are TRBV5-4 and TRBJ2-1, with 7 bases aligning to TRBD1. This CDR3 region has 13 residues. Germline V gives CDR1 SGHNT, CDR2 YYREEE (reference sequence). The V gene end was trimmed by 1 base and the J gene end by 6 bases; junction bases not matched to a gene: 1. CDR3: CASSLTGVNEQFF. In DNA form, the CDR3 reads TGTGCCAGCAGCTTGACAGGGGTCAATGAGCAGTTCTTC.

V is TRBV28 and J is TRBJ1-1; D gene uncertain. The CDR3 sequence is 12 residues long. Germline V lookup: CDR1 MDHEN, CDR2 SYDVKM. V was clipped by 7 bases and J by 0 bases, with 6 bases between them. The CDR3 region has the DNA TGTGCCAGCACCCGGGTGAACACTGAAGCTTTCTTT. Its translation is CASTRVNTEAFF.

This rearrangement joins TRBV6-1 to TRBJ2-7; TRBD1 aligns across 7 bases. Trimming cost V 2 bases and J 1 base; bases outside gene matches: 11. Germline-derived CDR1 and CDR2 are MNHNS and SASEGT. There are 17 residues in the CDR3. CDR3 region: CASSEHGTGVRSYEQYF. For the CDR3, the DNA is TGTGCCAGCAGTGAACACGGAACAGGGGTTAGGTCCTACGAGCAGTACTTC.